Below are 4 T cell receptor beta chains sequenced from a single sample in a study of blood T cell repertoires in COVID-19. The data were produced by immunoSEQ multiplex PCR, yet TCRdb's version contains in-frame clones alone and is incomplete. The table records approximately 97,000 clones, 80% to 95% of them present only once. Source material: peripheral blood. These receptors came from a woman in her forties or fifties with COVID-19, enrolled during active disease.

CDR3 in DNA: TGTGCCAGCAGTACACCGGGACAGACAATTGGAAGAGATACGCAGTATTTT. This gives the protein CASSTPGQTIGRDTQYF. The chain employs TRBV27 and TRBJ2-3, with TRBD1 matching 7 bases. The germline gives CDR1 MNHEY, CDR2 SMNVEV (reference sequence). V dropped 5 bases and J dropped 5; count of bases not matched to a gene: 16. The CDR3 is 17 residues long.

This chain connects TRBV11-3 to TRBJ2-1, with 8 bases identical to TRBD2. Germline V lookup: CDR1 SGHNT, CDR2 YENEEA. This CDR3 has 14 residues. Trimming at V came to 4 bases and at J to 6 bases, leaving 5 bases not matched to a gene. The CDR3 nucleotides read TGTGCCAGCAGCTCCGGACTAGCTAGCAATGAGCAGTTCTTC. Translating gives CASSSGLASNEQFF.

The chain links TRBV11-3 to TRBJ2-7; TRBD1 agrees at 7 bases. CDR1 and CDR2 from the germline V gene are SGHNT and YENEEA. The CDR3 is made up of 15 amino acids. Germline trimming cut 4 bases from V and 1 base from J; bases unmatched to any gene: 7. CDR3 protein: CASSSLTGLSYEQYF. The CDR3 DNA follows: TGTGCCAGCAGCTCACTGACAGGGTTGTCCTACGAGCAGTACTTC.

The chain joins TRBV5-1 to TRBJ1-4; TRBD1 matches at 9 bases. Trimming at V came to 3 bases and at J to 0 bases, leaving 21 bases not matched to a gene. CDR3 length: 22 amino acids. Germline lookup yields CDR1 SGHRS and CDR2 YFSETQ. The CDR3 DNA follows: TGCGCCAGCAGCTCCTCGCTCCGTCTAGATGGACAGGGGCCTGCAACTAATGAAAAACTGTTTTTT. Translation gives CASSSSLRLDGQGPATNEKLFF.